This TCR beta chain was recovered during a study of cytomegalovirus exposure and HLA in healthy donors. Study details: Among the roughly 400 genotyped donors, 81% were placed in the Caucasian-associated ancestry cluster. Study conclusions and caveats: Later analysis identified a missense DCLRE1C variant that was linked to TCR beta V- and J-gene trimming. TRBV6-2, TRBV6-3 and some other V segments were excluded as indistinguishable.

Comments on this clone: The antigen is undetermined.

CDR1 and CDR2 from the germline V gene are SGHNT and YENEEA. The V and J ends lost 9 bases and 10 bases respectively, with 19 bases between them. The CDR3 length is 13 residues. PCR used 60 Vbeta primers and 13 Jbeta primers. The assay was immunoSEQ multiplex PCR, and TCRdb's table has in-frame clones only and misses some. In the table there are 160,000 or so clones, approximately 80% of which are singletons. The specimen sequenced was PBMCs. This sequence was found in a woman aged 40 to 49 in good health and CMV-seropositive. This chain links TRBV11-3 with TRBJ2-1; D possibly corresponds to TRBD2 (7 bases). As DNA, the CDR3 is TGTGCCAGTTCCCGGGGGGCCCGGGGGGAGCAGTTCTTC. Translated, it gives CASSRGARGEQFF.